Following are 5 T cell receptor beta chains from one sample sequenced in a study of technical replicates of blood from a handful of donors. Sequencing used immunoSEQ multiplex PCR; TCRdb keeps in-frame clones, though not all of them. In the table there are around 90,000 clones, around 94% of which are singletons. The sample taken for sequencing was T cells isolated from PBMCs. The receptors were gathered from a human donor in good health.

This clone was seen just once. CDR3 DNA: TGTGCCAGCAGTTTAGGAGGGAACACTGAAGCTTTCTTT. Its translation is CASSLGGNTEAFF. J is TRBJ1-1 and V is TRBV27; D remains ambiguous. Trimming took off 2 bases at V and 1 base at J, with 5 bases between the two ends. The CDR3 runs to 13 residues. Per the germline V gene, CDR1 is MNHEY and CDR2 is SMNVEV (reference sequence).

V usage is TRBV5-4 and J usage is TRBJ1-1, with D perhaps TRBD1 (6 bases). V lost 0 bases to trimming and J lost 5 bases, with 14 bases between them. Looked up from germline, CDR1 is SGHNT and CDR2 is YYREEE (reference sequence). This CDR3 has 15 residues. The CDR3 DNA follows: TGTGCCAGCAGCTTGGACCCGACAGGTGTTACTGAAGCTTTCTTT. Translation: CASSLDPTGVTEAFF.

The genes are TRBV2 and TRBJ2-7; 7 bases map to TRBD2. V lost 6 bases, J lost 4 bases, and 15 bases stayed unmatched. Germline V gene data show CDR1 as SNHLY and CDR2 as FYNNEI. This CDR3 contains 16 residues. CDR3 sequence (DNA): TGTGCCAGCAGCCCAGGGAGGGGTGGGGATGGGTACGAGCAGTACTTC. This sequence encodes CASSPGRGGDGYEQYF.

V gene TRBV7-9 combines with J gene TRBJ2-7; TRBD1 agrees at 9 bases. The CDR3 runs to 14 residues. Germline values: CDR1 SEHNR, CDR2 FQNEAQ (reference sequence). The trim removed 6 bases at V and 4 bases at J, leaving 7 bases unmatched. The CDR3 nucleotides read TGTGCCAGCAGTCACGGGGACAGGGCTTACGAGCAGTACTTC. Its translation is CASSHGDRAYEQYF.

This sequence joins TRBV2 and TRBJ1-1, with D perhaps TRBD1 (5 bases). CDR1 and CDR2 from the germline V gene are SNHLY and FYNNEI. This CDR3 is built from 15 residues. Trimming left V 1 base short and J 6 bases short, with 15 bases between. The CDR3 spells CASSEVRAATPEAFF. CDR3 DNA sequence: TGTGCCAGCAGTGAAGTCAGGGCCGCAACACCTGAAGCTTTCTTT.